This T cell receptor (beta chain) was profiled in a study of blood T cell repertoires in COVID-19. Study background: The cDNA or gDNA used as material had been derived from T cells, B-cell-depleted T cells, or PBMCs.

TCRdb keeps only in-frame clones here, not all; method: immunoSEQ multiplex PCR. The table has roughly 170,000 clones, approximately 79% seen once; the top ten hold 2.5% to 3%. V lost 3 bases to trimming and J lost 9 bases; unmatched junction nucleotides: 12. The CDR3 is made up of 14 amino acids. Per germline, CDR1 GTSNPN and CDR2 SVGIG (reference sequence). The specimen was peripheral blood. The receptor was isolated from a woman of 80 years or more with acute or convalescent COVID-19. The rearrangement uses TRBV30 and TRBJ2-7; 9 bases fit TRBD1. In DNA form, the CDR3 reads TGTGCCTGGAGCCTCTTGGGACAGGGAGGACGGCAGTACTTC. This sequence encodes CAWSLLGQGGRQYF.